The rows below give T cell receptor beta chains drawn from one sample of a study of blood T cell repertoires in COVID-19. Libraries were prepared by immunoSEQ multiplex PCR; TCRdb keeps only in-frame clonotypes and omits some of them. The sample gives 150,000 to 200,000 clones, around 89% of which show up once; approximately 2.1% is in the top ten. Sequenced sample: peripheral blood. The receptors derive from a man aged 50 to 60 who had recovered from COVID-19. Each CDR3 is given with its conserved first and last residue. The D gene is left open where the match is weak. Clone size is shown for a subset of rows, as once, few, many or a class of expanded clone.

>TRBJ2-7|-|14|TRBV7-2|TRBD2
TGTGCCAGCAGCTTAGCGGGAGCGGGGTACGAGCAGTACTTC
CASSLAGAGYEQYF
>TRBJ2-2|few|17|TRBV11-3|-
TGTGCCAGCAGCTTAGAGTCCCAGCGCGGGGACACCGGGGAGCTGTTTTTT
CASSLESQRGDTGELFF
>TRBJ2-1|-|19|TRBV9|TRBD2
TGTGCCAGCAGCGTAGTGGGGACTAGCGGGGGCTCAATGAGGAATGAGCAGTTCTTC
CASSVVGTSGGSMRNEQFF
>TRBJ2-1|few|16|TRBV4-1|TRBD1
TGCGCCAGCAGCCAAGATTCAACAGGGGCGTACAATGAGCAGTTCTTC
CASSQDSTGAYNEQFF
>TRBJ1-2|-|15|TRBV28|TRBD1
TGTGCCAGCAATACCGGGACAGGAAAAAACTATGGCTACACCTTC
CASNTGTGKNYGYTF
>TRBJ1-2|-|14|TRBV7-3|-
TGTGCCAGCAGCTTAACGGGAGGGAACTATGGCTACACCTTC
CASSLTGGNYGYTF
>TRBJ2-1|-|18|TRBV20-1|TRBD2
TGCAGTGCTAGTCCGGCTAGCGGGAGATCCCCGGCCTACAATGAGCAGTTCTTC
CSASPASGRSPAYNEQFF
>TRBJ2-7|-|15|TRBV7-9|TRBD1
TGTGCCAGCAGCTTAGCGGGGGACAGCATCTACGAGCAGTACTTC
CASSLAGDSIYEQYF
>TRBJ1-2|-|11|TRBV29-1|TRBD1
TGCAGCGTTGCGGACAGGGACCGCTACACCTTC
CSVADRDRYTF
>TRBJ2-5|-|14|TRBV5-4|-
TGTGCCAGCAGCTTAACGCAGGACCAAGAGACCCAGTACTTC
CASSLTQDQETQYF
>TRBJ2-7|-|14|TRBV28|TRBD2
TGTGCCAGCAGTCGCGGCGGGGGAGGGAGGGAGCAGTACTTC
CASSRGGGGREQYF
>TRBJ2-5|-|14|TRBV4-2|-
TGTGCCAGCAGCCAATCCAGCGAACAAGAGACCCAGTACTTC
CASSQSSEQETQYF
>TRBJ2-3|-|15|TRBV7-2|TRBD2
TGTGCCAGCAGCTGGGGAGGGTACAACACAGATACGCAGTATTTT
CASSWGGYNTDTQYF
>TRBJ2-7|-|13|TRBV9|-
TGTGCCAGCAGCCAAACGGACGGAGGCGAGCAGTACTTC
CASSQTDGGEQYF
>TRBJ2-7|-|12|TRBV19|-
TGTGCCAGTAGTCAGGGCCTCTACGAGCAGTACTTC
CASSQGLYEQYF
>TRBJ1-5|-|13|TRBV6-5|TRBD1
TGTGCCAGCAGCCCGGACAGGCTGCAGCCCCAGCATTTT
CASSPDRLQPQHF
>TRBJ2-7|-|11|TRBV7-2|-
TGTGCCAGCAGCCCTACCTACGAGCAGTACTTC
CASSPTYEQYF
>TRBJ2-5|-|16|TRBV24-1|TRBD1
TGTGCCACCAGTGACCCCAACGGGGTCCCACAGGGGGCCCAGTACTTC
CATSDPNGVPQGAQYF
>TRBJ2-5|once|15|TRBV6-5|-
TGTGCCAGCAACGGGGGGCAGGTGGCGGCGGAGACCCAGTACTTC
CASNGGQVAAETQYF
>TRBJ1-1|-|12|TRBV3-1/TRBV3-2|-
TGTGCCAGCCAATTGGGGGGGACTGAAGCTTTCTTT
CASQLGGTEAFF
>TRBJ2-1|once|12|TRBV4-3|-
TGCGCCAGCAGCCGAACACGCAATGAGCAGTTCTTC
CASSRTRNEQFF
>TRBJ1-2|once|14|TRBV5-1|TRBD1
TGCGCCAGCAGCGTTACCGGGACAGGTCGTGGCTACACCTTC
CASSVTGTGRGYTF
>TRBJ2-7|-|14|TRBV11-2|-
TGTGCCAGCAGTGCTACTCTCGGGGTCTACGAGCAGTACTTC
CASSATLGVYEQYF
>TRBJ1-3|-|17|TRBV4-1|TRBD1
TGCGCCAGCAGCCAAGATCGACAGGGGGGCTCTGGAAACACCATATATTTT
CASSQDRQGGSGNTIYF
>TRBJ2-7|-|16|TRBV11-2|TRBD1
TGTGCCAGCAGCTTAGACTCCGGGACAGGGAGGGACGAGCAGTACTTC
CASSLDSGTGRDEQYF
>TRBJ2-3|-|14|TRBV27|-
TGTGCCAGCAGTCCCGGGAGAATCACAGATACGCAGTATTTT
CASSPGRITDTQYF
>TRBJ1-2|-|13|TRBV30|-
TGTGCCTGGAGCGCAGCAGGGGACTATGGCTACACCTTC
CAWSAAGDYGYTF
>TRBJ2-7|few|16|TRBV6-6|-
TGTGCCAGCAGTAAATCCGGGACATTAAGTTCCTACGAGCAGTACTTC
CASSKSGTLSSYEQYF
>TRBJ2-5|-|14|TRBV6-2/TRBV6-3|-
TGTGCCAGCAGTTTCACTCCCCTGAGGGAGACCCAGTACTTC
CASSFTPLRETQYF
>TRBJ1-1|-|12|TRBV19|-
TGTGCCAGTAGTCCGGTGAACACTGAAGCTTTCTTT
CASSPVNTEAFF
>TRBJ2-5|-|14|TRBV7-7|TRBD1
TGTGCCAGCAGCTTAACAGGGGTTGGAGAGACCCAGTACTTC
CASSLTGVGETQYF
>TRBJ2-2|-|15|TRBV7-2|TRBD1
TGTGCCAGCAGGGCCGGGACAGCGAACACCGGGGAGCTGTTTTTT
CASRAGTANTGELFF
>TRBJ2-7|-|14|TRBV6-2/TRBV6-3|-
TGTGCCAGCAGTCTGGGGGCGCTTCCGGCCGAGCAGTACTTC
CASSLGALPAEQYF
>TRBJ1-1|-|17|TRBV19|TRBD1
TGTGCCAGTAGTATCCAGTTCTGGGGGACAGGGAGCACTGAAGCTTTCTTT
CASSIQFWGTGSTEAFF
>TRBJ2-5|-|15|TRBV7-2|TRBD2
TGTGCCAGCAGCCCTCTACTAGCGGGAAAAGAGACCCAGTACTTC
CASSPLLAGKETQYF
>TRBJ2-2|-|16|TRBV24-1|TRBD1
TGTGCCACCAGTGAGGCAGGGACAGGGGGAACCGGGGAGCTGTTTTTT
CATSEAGTGGTGELFF